This T cell receptor (beta chain) was found in a study of cytomegalovirus exposure and HLA in healthy donors. Study in general: In terms of ancestry, the Caucasian-associated cluster contained roughly four fifths of the approximately 430 genotyped donors.

Per the germline V gene, CDR1 is MNHEY and CDR2 is SMNVEV (reference sequence). The CDR3 consists of 13 residues. Trimming cost V 8 bases and J 5 bases; bases outside gene matches: 7. On this clone itself: Its specificity is unknown.

Study-wide findings and caveats: Associated with HLA alleles at 0.05 false discovery rate in a later analysis were over 15,000 TCR beta sequences.

PCR was performed using 60 Vbeta and 13 Jbeta primers. Sequencing was performed with immunoSEQ multiplex PCR; in TCRdb, only in-frame clones are kept and a portion is missing. The sample has around 150,000 clones; roughly three quarters are singletons. The chain uses TRBV27 and TRBJ2-5; 8 bases map to TRBD2. This TCR was recovered from a man between 40 and 49 years old in good health and CMV-seropositive. The sample comprised PBMCs. The CDR3 bases are TGTGCCAGCGGCCGAGCGGGGGTGGAGACCCAGTACTTC. Protein sequence: CASGRAGVETQYF.